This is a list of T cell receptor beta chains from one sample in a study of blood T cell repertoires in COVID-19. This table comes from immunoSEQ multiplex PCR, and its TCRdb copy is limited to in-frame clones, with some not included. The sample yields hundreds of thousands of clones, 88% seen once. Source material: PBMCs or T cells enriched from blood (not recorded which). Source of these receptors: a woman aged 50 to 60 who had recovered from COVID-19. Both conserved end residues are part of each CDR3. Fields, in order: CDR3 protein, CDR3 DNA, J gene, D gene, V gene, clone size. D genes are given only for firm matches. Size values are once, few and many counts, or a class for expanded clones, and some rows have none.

CDR3: CATSDTTSRTDTQYF
DNA: TGTGCCACCAGTGACACGACTAGCCGGACAGATACGCAGTATTTT
J: TRBJ2-3
D: TRBD2
V: TRBV24-1
size: NA

CDR3: CASSLFRAGGQPQHF
DNA: TGTGCCAGCAGTTTATTTCGCGCGGGTGGACAGCCCCAGCATTTT
J: TRBJ1-5
D: NA
V: TRBV28
size: NA

CDR3: CASSGGDRGRIGYGYTF
DNA: TGTGCCAGCAGCGGGGGGGACAGGGGGCGCATAGGATATGGCTACACCTTC
J: TRBJ1-2
D: TRBD1
V: TRBV5-4
size: NA

CDR3: CASRLPSLATSTDTQYF
DNA: TGTGCCAGCCGCCTCCCGTCACTAGCGACTAGCACAGATACGCAGTATTTT
J: TRBJ2-3
D: TRBD2
V: TRBV5-5
size: NA

CDR3: CASSQGRGRVNEQFF
DNA: TGTGCCAGCAGCCAAGGAAGAGGCAGGGTCAATGAGCAGTTCTTC
J: TRBJ2-1
D: NA
V: TRBV14
size: NA

CDR3: CASSFFKGHYLNTEAFF
DNA: TGTGCCAGCAGCTTCTTTAAAGGACACTATTTGAACACTGAAGCTTTCTTT
J: TRBJ1-1
D: NA
V: TRBV11-2
size: NA

CDR3: CASRSGRGNQPQHF
DNA: TGTGCCAGCCGCTCCGGCCGGGGCAATCAGCCCCAGCATTTT
J: TRBJ1-5
D: NA
V: TRBV27
size: NA

CDR3: CASSVESSYNEQFF
DNA: TGTGCCAGCAGCGTAGAGAGCTCCTACAATGAGCAGTTCTTC
J: TRBJ2-1
D: NA
V: TRBV9
size: NA

CDR3: CASSVEGYSPLHF
DNA: TGTGCCAGCAGCGTAGAGGGGTACTCACCCCTCCACTTT
J: TRBJ1-6
D: NA
V: TRBV9
size: once

CDR3: CASSLCGQGALWNTEAFF
DNA: TGTGCCAGCAGCTTATGTGGGCAGGGGGCCTTGTGGAACACTGAAGCTTTCTTT
J: TRBJ1-1
D: TRBD1
V: TRBV11-3
size: NA

CDR3: CASSTTGHGYTF
DNA: TGTGCCAGCAGCACTACAGGGCATGGCTACACCTTC
J: TRBJ1-2
D: NA
V: TRBV12-3/TRBV12-4
size: NA

CDR3: CASSRRDLRTSYEQYF
DNA: TGTGCCAGCAGCCGAAGGGACTTAAGGACATCCTACGAGCAGTACTTC
J: TRBJ2-7
D: NA
V: TRBV11-2
size: NA

CDR3: CASSTQGQGAAYEQYF
DNA: TGTGCCAGTAGTACCCAGGGACAGGGGGCGGCCTACGAGCAGTACTTC
J: TRBJ2-7
D: TRBD1
V: TRBV19
size: NA

CDR3: CASSQDLTGGPDTQYF
DNA: TGTGCCAGCAGCCAAGATTTAACGGGAGGGCCGGATACGCAGTATTTT
J: TRBJ2-3
D: TRBD2
V: TRBV4-2
size: NA

CDR3: CASSLEEDRVYGYTF
DNA: TGTGCCAGCAGCTTAGAGGAGGACAGGGTATATGGCTACACCTTC
J: TRBJ1-2
D: TRBD1
V: TRBV7-2
size: NA

CDR3: CASSTGTRARVTEAFF
DNA: TGTGCCAGTAGTACCGGGACACGAGCTCGGGTCACTGAAGCTTTCTTT
J: TRBJ1-1
D: NA
V: TRBV19
size: NA

CDR3: CASSLGDNTDTQYF
DNA: TGCGCCAGCAGCTTGGGGGACAACACAGATACGCAGTATTTT
J: TRBJ2-3
D: NA
V: TRBV5-1
size: NA

CDR3: CASSPTTRGGTEAFF
DNA: TGTGCCAGCAGCCCCACGACACGGGGAGGCACTGAAGCTTTCTTT
J: TRBJ1-1
D: NA
V: TRBV7-3
size: once

CDR3: CASSQSGTNNSPLHF
DNA: TGTGCCAGCAGCCAATCCGGGACAAATAATTCACCCCTCCACTTT
J: TRBJ1-6
D: NA
V: TRBV3-1/TRBV3-2
size: NA

CDR3: CASSSRPGDTSYEQYF
DNA: TGTGCCAGCAGCTCACGGCCCGGGGACACCTCCTACGAGCAGTACTTC
J: TRBJ2-7
D: NA
V: TRBV7-9
size: NA

CDR3: CASTLGGSKSNEQFF
DNA: TGTGCCAGCACCCTGGGGGGGTCAAAAAGCAATGAGCAGTTCTTC
J: TRBJ2-1
D: TRBD2
V: TRBV28
size: NA

CDR3: CASSPHGSLQETQYF
DNA: TGTGCCAGCAGCCCCCACGGGAGCCTCCAAGAGACCCAGTACTTC
J: TRBJ2-5
D: NA
V: TRBV7-2
size: NA

CDR3: CASSQTGPNTEAFF
DNA: TGTGCCAGCTCCCAGACAGGGCCGAACACTGAAGCTTTCTTT
J: TRBJ1-1
D: TRBD1
V: TRBV25-1
size: few

CDR3: CASSQDLAGLNTGELFF
DNA: TGTGCCAGCAGCCAAGATCTAGCGGGGCTAAACACCGGGGAGCTGTTTTTT
J: TRBJ2-2
D: TRBD2
V: TRBV4-2
size: NA

CDR3: CASITSGFNEQFF
DNA: TGTGCCAGCATTACTAGCGGGTTCAATGAGCAGTTCTTC
J: TRBJ2-1
D: TRBD2
V: TRBV2
size: NA

CDR3: CASSRGTGRQPQHF
DNA: TGTGCCAGCAGTAGAGGGACAGGGAGACAGCCCCAGCATTTT
J: TRBJ1-5
D: TRBD1
V: TRBV11-2
size: NA